This T cell receptor beta chain was sequenced in a study of blood T cell repertoires in COVID-19. In the authors' methods: Amplification from reference gene primers served as the basis for estimated nucleated cell counts. Clones were sequenced by immunoSEQ multiplex PCR, and TCRdb holds only the in-frame ones, with some missing. The DNA gave D and trimming, while V, J and clone size come from that table. The sample lists about 100,000 clones, about 92% occurring once. Germline values: CDR1 SNHLY, CDR2 FYNNEI. This CDR3 region has 16 residues. The junction had 12 bases not matched to a gene; V was cut back by 7 bases and J by 4 bases.

Material for sequencing was peripheral blood. The receptor was derived from a man aged 45-60 years with active COVID-19. The V and J genes are TRBV2 and TRBJ2-7, with TRBD2 identical over 11 bases. The CDR3 here is CASNLQLAGGQYEQYF. CDR3 DNA: TGTGCCAGCAATTTGCAATTAGCGGGAGGGCAGTACGAGCAGTACTTC. Based on the CDR3 plus reference TRBV2 and TRBJ2-7, the full variable domain is EPEVTQTPSHQVTQMGQEVILRCVPISNHLYFYWYRQILGQKVEFLVSFYNNEISEKSEIFDDQFSVERPDGSNFTLKIRSTKLEDSAMYFCASNLQLAGGQYEQYFGPGTRLTVT.